This TCR beta chain was documented in a study of neurological immune-mediated disorders (dated by TCRdb to the late 2010s). As for the study more broadly: Peripheral blood TCR-beta repertoires from HTLV-I-associated myelopathy (HAM/TSP) patients, multiple sclerosis patients and healthy controls were compared by UMI-based sequencing. The 106 TCR-beta libraries covered PBMC samples along with longitudinal samples, technical triplicates, and paired sorted CD4+ and CD8+ T-cell subsets. The cohort was made up of 68 subjects, consisting of some 14 HAM/TSP patients, 35 or so multiple sclerosis patients and around 20 healthy controls. Broader findings and caveats from the paper: No identical CDR3 amino acid sequences were found to be shared among expanded clones across subjects, suggesting that TCR-beta repertoires were private in all groups. TCR clonal expansion was greatest in HAM/TSP patients and smallest in MS patients, who ranked below even healthy controls.

cDNA was synthesized by template-switch 5'RACE using a primer carrying a 10-nucleotide random unique molecular identifier by which each TCR transcript was tagged. Over 200 million TCR-beta sequences, covering 15-18 subjects, were produced in each sequencing run. The RNeasy kit was used to extract total RNA. Using the KAPA Real-time Library Amplification kit, TCR-beta VDJ regions were amplified with primers for the TCR constant region and the 5'RACE anchor. Sample indexes and Illumina adaptors were added in a first PCR, after which library yield was increased in a second PCR. The roughly 650 bp TCR product was size-selected on a 2% E-gel SizeSelection system after Ampure bead purification. Before pooling, library quality was checked on a Bioanalyzer, concentration was measured with Qubit, and libraries were quantified with the Kapa Library Quantification kit. Paired-end 2 x 150 bp sequencing of the libraries was performed on an Illumina HiSeq 2500. To increase sequence diversity, about 24-32% phiX was spiked into each library pool. The published analysis was carried out like this. The quality-filtered reads were processed with the UMI-based MiGEC pipeline, whose error correction step removed more than 80% of the raw TCR sequences. IMGT germline references were used for aligning VDJ genes, and each clonotype was defined as a unique CDR3 amino acid sequence together with its V-J genes. Clonal expansion, Shannon diversity, and CDR3 relatedness (CalcPairwiseDistances, ClusterSamples) were evaluated with VDJtools, and phylogenetic trees were built with CLCbio workbench. Expanded clones were defined as having at least 8 unique UMIs, based on coefficient-of-variation modelling across technical triplicates. In TCRdb, the public reads were trimmed at Q25 with fastp and aligned with MiXCR, with productive beta chains retained. Every entry covers one CDR3 protein and lists the most common genes and DNA from its rows. The V and J calls and clone size come from TCRdb's table, not from the authors' own analysis. The table for this sample lists 50,000 to 60,000 distinct CDR3 sequences; approximately 15% of them were counted only once. About 4.2% of the sample comes from the top ten.

Remarks on this clonotype: No cognate antigen has been identified for it. No qualities accompany the bases; no much larger clone lies one base away.

CDR1 and CDR2 were assigned from the germline V gene as SGHRS and YFSETQ. V sheds 6 bases and J sheds 1 base, leaving 11 bases between their ends. The CDR3 measures 13 amino acids from cysteine to phenylalanine. Only the CDR3 DNA stays, 39 bases, in frame from base 1. The healthy controls were volunteers from a blood bank in Maryland, USA. For unsorted PBMC libraries, 2 million PBMCs were used after storage in RNAlater at -80 degrees C until RNA extraction. PBMCs were separated from peripheral blood using Ficoll-Hypaque density gradient centrifugation and then cryopreserved in liquid nitrogen. The TCR comes from a man between 60 and 75 years old in good health. The chain links TRBV5-1 with TRBJ2-7; TRBD2 is a weak D gene call, 6 bases matching. The specimen was PBMCs. The CDR3 region reads CASNPSGSYEQYF. The DNA is TGCGCCAGCAACCCCAGCGGGTCCTACGAGCAGTACTTC.